This TCR beta chain was sequenced during a study of shared clonotypes between healthy human individuals. Study conclusions and caveats: A few donors shared 4.5% to 6.5% of their naive CD4 clonotypes.

On this clone itself: Its antigen is still unknown.

Repertoires were generated with immunoSEQ multiplex PCR, while TCRdb's copy carries only in-frame clones and drops some. Here the sample spans roughly 1.4 million clones, approximately 98.5% being singletons. The CDR3 covers 18 residues. Per germline, CDR1 SGHKS and CDR2 YYEKEE (reference sequence). V lost 4 bases to trimming and J lost 1 base; unmatched junction nucleotides: 6. The sequenced material came from naive CD4+ T cells sorted from blood. Subset denoted: CD45RA+ positively selected. This TCR derives from a man between 25 and 39 years old in good health. V is TRBV5-5 and J is TRBJ2-1; 15 bases line up with TRBD2. The CDR3 here is CASSKEGLAGGSYNEQFF. The CDR3 nucleotides are TGTGCCAGCAGCAAGGAGGGACTAGCGGGAGGATCCTACAATGAGCAGTTCTTC.